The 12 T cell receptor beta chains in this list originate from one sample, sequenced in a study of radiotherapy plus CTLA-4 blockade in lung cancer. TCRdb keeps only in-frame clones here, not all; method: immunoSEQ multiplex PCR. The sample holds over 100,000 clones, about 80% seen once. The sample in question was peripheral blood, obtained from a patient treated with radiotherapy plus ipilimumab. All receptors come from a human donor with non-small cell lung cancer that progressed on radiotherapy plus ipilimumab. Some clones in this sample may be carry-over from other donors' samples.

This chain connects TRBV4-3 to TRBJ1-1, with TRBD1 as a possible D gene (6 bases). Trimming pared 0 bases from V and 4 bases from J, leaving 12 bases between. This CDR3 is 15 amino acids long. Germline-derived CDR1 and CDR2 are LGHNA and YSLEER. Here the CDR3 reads CASSQDMRGGTEAFF. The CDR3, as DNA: TGCGCCAGCAGCCAAGATATGAGGGGGGGCACTGAAGCTTTCTTT.

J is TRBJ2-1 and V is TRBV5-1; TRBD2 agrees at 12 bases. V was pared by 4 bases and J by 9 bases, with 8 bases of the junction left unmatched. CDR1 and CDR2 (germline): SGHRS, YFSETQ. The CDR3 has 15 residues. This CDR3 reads CASSNNLAGGREQFF. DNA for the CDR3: TGCGCCAGCAGCAACAACCTAGCGGGGGGGCGTGAGCAGTTCTTC.

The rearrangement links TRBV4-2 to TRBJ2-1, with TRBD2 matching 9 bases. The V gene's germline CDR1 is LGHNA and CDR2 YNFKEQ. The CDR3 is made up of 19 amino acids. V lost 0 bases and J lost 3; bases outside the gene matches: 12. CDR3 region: CASSQDYGSGGLNYNEQFF. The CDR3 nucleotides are TGTGCCAGCAGCCAAGATTACGGTAGCGGGGGCCTAAACTACAATGAGCAGTTCTTC.

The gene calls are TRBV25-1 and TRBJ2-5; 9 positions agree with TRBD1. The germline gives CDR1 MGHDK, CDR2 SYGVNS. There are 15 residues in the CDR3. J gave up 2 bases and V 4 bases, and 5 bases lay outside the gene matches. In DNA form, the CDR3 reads TGTGCCAGCAGTGGGGGACAGGGCCCTCAAGAGACCCAGTACTTC. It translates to CASSGGQGPQETQYF.

The CDR3 here is CASSRTSSGANVLTF. As DNA, the CDR3 is TGCGCCAGCAGCCGAACCTCCTCTGGGGCCAACGTCCTGACTTTC. V gene TRBV5-1 combines with J gene TRBJ2-6; D call uncertain. The germline V gene encodes CDR1 SGHRS and CDR2 YFSETQ. The ends were cut back, 4 bases at V and 0 bases at J, with 8 bases in the middle. The CDR3 sequence is 15 residues long.

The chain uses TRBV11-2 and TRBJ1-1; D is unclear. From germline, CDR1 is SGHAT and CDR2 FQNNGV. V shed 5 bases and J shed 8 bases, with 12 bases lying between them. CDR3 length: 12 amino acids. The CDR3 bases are TGTGCCAGCAGCATCGGACGTTCAGAAGCTTTCTTT. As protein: CASSIGRSEAFF.

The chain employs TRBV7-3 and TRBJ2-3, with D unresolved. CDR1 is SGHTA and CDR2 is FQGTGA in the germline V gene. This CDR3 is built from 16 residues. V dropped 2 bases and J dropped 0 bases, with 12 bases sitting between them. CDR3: CASSLGFITSTDTQYF. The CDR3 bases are TGTGCCAGCAGCTTAGGGTTTATAACTAGCACAGATACGCAGTATTTT.

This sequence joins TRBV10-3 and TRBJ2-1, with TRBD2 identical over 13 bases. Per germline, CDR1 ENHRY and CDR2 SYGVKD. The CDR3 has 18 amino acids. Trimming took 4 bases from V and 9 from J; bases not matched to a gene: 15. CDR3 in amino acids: CAISGPRLAGGDTSEQFF. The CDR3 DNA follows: TGTGCCATCAGTGGCCCTCGACTAGCGGGGGGTGATACAAGTGAGCAGTTCTTC.

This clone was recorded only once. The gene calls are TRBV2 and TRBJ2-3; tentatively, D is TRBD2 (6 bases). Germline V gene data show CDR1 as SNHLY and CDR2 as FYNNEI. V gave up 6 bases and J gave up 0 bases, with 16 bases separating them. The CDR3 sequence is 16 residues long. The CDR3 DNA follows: TGTGCCAGCAGCGCCACTAGCCCTTATAGCACAGATACGCAGTATTTT. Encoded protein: CASSATSPYSTDTQYF.

CDR3 protein: CASSLGPSLTQYF. The CDR3 nucleotides read TGTGCCAGCAGCTTGGGCCCTTCCTTGACCCAGTACTTC. The chain joins TRBV7-9 to TRBJ2-5; D remains unclear. CDR3 length: 13 amino acids. CDR1 is SEHNR, CDR2 FQNEAQ, per germline (reference sequence). The V and J ends lost 3 bases and 7 bases respectively, with 12 bases between them.

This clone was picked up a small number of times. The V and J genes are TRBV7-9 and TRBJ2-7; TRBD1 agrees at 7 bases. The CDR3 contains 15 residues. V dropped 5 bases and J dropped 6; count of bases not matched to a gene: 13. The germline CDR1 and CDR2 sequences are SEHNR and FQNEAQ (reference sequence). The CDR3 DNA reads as TGTGCCAGCAGCGTCACAGGGGCCAGCAGAGGCGAGCAGTACTTC. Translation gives CASSVTGASRGEQYF.

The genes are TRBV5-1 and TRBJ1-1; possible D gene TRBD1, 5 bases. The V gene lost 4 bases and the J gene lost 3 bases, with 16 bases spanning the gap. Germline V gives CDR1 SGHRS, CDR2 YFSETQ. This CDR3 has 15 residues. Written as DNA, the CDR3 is TGCGCCAGCAGCCTAGGCCCTTTGGGGGACACTGAAGCTTTCTTT. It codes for CASSLGPLGDTEAFF.